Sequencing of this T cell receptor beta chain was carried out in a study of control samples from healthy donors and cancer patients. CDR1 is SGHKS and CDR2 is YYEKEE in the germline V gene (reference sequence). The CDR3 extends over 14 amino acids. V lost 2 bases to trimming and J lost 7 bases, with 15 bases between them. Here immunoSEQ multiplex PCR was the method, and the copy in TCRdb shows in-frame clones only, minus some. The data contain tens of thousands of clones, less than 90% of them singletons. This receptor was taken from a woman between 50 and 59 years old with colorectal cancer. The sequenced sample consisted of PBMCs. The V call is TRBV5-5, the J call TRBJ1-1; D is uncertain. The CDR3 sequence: CASSFDPGKGEAFF. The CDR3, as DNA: TGTGCCAGCAGCTTTGACCCGGGTAAGGGTGAAGCTTTCTTT.